The T cell receptor beta chain described here comes from a study of T cells in Graves' hyperthyroidism and ophthalmopathy. Study details: Peripheral blood samples were taken at initial diagnosis, prior to any treatment.

Those with hyperthyroidism were 18 to 65 years old, newly diagnosed, and ill for under 2 months. The study excluded patients with uncontrolled infection, other autoimmune disease, pregnancy or lactation. The CDR3 spans 13 residues. The junction had 5 bases not matched to a gene; V was cut back by 6 bases and J by 4 bases. Germline CDR1 is SNHLY and CDR2 is FYNNEI. TCR beta CDR3 region amplification was performed from RNA transcripts. TCR CDR3 regions were first amplified by RT-PCR with HTBI primers. Each CDR3 protein is one row after TCRdb ran MiXCR on the multiplex PCR reads. The repertoire includes fewer than 800,000 distinct CDR3 sequences, 16% of them detected once, and under 9.5% sits in the top ten.

This TCR was recovered from a man aged 18 to 29 with Graves' hyperthyroidism. Sequencing input: blood. The chain carries TRBV2 and TRBJ1-1, with TRBD1 matching 7 bases. The CDR3 coding sequence is TGTGCCAGCAGAGACGGGACAGTCACTGAAGCTTTCTTT. This codes for CASRDGTVTEAFF.